Here is one T cell receptor (beta chain) with its context. The antigen is unknown. This entry belongs to a study of cytomegalovirus exposure and HLA in healthy donors. Germline loops: CDR1 LNHDA, CDR2 SQIVND (reference sequence). The V and J ends lost 5 bases and 0 bases, in that order; junction bases with no gene match: 4. The CDR3 is 16 residues long. Researchers ran the PCR with 60 Vbeta and 13 Jbeta primers. Clones were read by immunoSEQ multiplex PCR, and TCRdb kept only the in-frame ones, dropping some. Of more than 80,000 clones in the sample, roughly four fifths were seen once. Whole-study findings and limits: It was only CMV serostatus that was available as immune exposure information. Across donors, sequencing depth was assumed by presence/absence analyses to be roughly uniform.

The sample consisted of PBMCs. This sequence was found in a woman between 50 and 59 years old in good health and CMV-seropositive. This chain uses TRBV19 with TRBJ2-1; 10 bases are a match to TRBD1. The CDR3 reads CASSGRTGGSYNEQFF. The CDR3 DNA is TGTGCCAGTAGTGGACGGACAGGGGGCTCCTACAATGAGCAGTTCTTC.